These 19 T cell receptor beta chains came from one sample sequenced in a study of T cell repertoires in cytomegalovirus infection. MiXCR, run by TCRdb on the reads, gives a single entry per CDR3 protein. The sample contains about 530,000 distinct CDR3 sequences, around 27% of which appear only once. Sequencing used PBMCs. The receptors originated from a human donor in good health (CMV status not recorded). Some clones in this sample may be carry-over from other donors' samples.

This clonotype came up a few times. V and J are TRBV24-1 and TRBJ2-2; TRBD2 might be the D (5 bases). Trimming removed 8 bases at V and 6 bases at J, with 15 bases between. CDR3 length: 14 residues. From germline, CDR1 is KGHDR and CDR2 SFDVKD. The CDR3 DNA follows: TGTGCCACCACGGACTCCCTCGGGGCCGGGGAGCTGTTTTTT. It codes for CATTDSLGAGELFF.

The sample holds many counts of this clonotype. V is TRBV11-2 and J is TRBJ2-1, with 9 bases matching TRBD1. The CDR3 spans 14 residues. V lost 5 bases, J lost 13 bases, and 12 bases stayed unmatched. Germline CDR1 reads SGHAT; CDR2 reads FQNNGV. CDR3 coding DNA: TGTGCCAGCAGCCTCCCGGGACAGGGAACGGTACAGTTCTTC. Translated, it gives CASSLPGQGTVQFF. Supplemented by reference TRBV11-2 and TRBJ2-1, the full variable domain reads EAGVAQSPRYKIIEKRQSVAFWCNPISGHATLYWYQQILGQGPKLLIQFQNNGVVDDSQLPKDRFSAERLKGVDSTLKIQPAKLEDSAVYLCASSLPGQGTVQFFGPGTRLTVL.

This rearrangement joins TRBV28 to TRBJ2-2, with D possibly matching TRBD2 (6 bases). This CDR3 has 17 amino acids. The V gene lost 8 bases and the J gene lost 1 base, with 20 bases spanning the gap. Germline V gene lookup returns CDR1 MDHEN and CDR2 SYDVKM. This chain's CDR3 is CASFPYRGTENTGELFF. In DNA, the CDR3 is TGTGCCAGCTTCCCTTATCGAGGGACTGAGAACACCGGGGAGCTGTTTTTT.

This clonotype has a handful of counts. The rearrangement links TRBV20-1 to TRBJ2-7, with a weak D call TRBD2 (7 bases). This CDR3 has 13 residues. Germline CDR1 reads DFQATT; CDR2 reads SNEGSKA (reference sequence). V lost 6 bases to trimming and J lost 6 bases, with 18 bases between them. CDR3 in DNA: TGCAGTGCCCCGATCGGGGGGCGCGCCGAGCAGTACTTC. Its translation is CSAPIGGRAEQYF.

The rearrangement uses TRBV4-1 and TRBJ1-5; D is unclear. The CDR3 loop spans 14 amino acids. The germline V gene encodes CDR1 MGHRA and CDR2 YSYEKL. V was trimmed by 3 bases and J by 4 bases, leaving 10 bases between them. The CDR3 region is CASSQEPENQPQHF. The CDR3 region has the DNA TGCGCCAGCAGCCAGGAACCAGAGAATCAGCCCCAGCATTTT.

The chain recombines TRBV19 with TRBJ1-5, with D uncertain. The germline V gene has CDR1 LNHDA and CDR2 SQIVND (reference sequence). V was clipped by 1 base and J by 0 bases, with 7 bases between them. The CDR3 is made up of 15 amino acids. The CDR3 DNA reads TGTGCCAGTAGTATAGGAAGGAGTAGCAATCAGCCCCAGCATTTT. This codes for CASSIGRSSNQPQHF.

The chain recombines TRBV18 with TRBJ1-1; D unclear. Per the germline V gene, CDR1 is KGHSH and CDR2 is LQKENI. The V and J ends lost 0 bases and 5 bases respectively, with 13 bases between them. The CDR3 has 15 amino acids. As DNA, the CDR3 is TGTGCCAGCTCACCACCATCCGGGGAACAAACTGAAGCTTTCTTT. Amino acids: CASSPPSGEQTEAFF.

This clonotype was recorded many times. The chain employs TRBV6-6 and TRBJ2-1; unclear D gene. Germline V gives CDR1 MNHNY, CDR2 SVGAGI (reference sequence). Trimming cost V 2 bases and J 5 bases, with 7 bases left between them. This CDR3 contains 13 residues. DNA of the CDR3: TGTGCCAGCAGTTACGACCCCAACAATGAGCAGTTCTTC. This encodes CASSYDPNNEQFF.

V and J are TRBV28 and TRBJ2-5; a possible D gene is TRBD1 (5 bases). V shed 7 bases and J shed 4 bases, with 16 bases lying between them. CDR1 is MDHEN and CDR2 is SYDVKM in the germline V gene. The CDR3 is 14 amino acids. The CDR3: CASKDTAVIETQYF. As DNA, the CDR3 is TGTGCCAGCAAGGACACGGCGGTTATAGAGACCCAGTACTTC.

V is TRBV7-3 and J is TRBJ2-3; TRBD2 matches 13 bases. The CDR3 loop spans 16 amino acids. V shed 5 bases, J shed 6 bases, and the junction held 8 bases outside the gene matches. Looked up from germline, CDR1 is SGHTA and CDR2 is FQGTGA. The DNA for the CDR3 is TGTGCCAGCAGCACCGGGACTAGCGGGGTATCGGATACGCAGTATTTT. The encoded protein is CASSTGTSGVSDTQYF.

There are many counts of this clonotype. The CDR3 reads CAGGDRWKGEAFF. DNA for the CDR3: TGTGCAGGGGGGGACAGGTGGAAAGGTGAAGCTTTCTTT. The chain joins TRBV12-3 or TRBV12-4 to TRBJ1-1; TRBD1 aligns across 8 bases. The CDR3 totals 13 residues.

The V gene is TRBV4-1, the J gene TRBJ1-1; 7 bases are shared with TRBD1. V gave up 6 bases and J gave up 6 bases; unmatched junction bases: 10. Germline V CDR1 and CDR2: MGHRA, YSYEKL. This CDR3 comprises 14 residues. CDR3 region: CASSQNRQGAEAFF. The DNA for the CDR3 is TGCGCCAGCAGTCAGAATCGACAGGGTGCTGAAGCTTTCTTT.

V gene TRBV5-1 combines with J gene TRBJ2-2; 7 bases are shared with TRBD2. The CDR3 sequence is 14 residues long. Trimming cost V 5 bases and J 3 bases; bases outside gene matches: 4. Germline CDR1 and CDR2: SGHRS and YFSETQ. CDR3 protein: CASSPAGHTGELFF. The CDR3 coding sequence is TGCGCCAGCAGTCCAGCGGGACACACCGGGGAGCTGTTTTTT.

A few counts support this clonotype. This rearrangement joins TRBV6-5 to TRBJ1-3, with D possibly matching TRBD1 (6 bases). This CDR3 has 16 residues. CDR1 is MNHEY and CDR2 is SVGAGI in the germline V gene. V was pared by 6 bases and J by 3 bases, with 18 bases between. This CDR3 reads CASSYGRGASGNTIYF. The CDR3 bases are TGTGCCAGCAGCTATGGGCGGGGGGCCAGTGGAAACACCATATATTTT.

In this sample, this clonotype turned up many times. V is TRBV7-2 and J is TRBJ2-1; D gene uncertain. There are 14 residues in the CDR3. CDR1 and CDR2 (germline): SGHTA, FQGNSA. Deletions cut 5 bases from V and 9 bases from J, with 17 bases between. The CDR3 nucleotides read TGTGCCAGCAGCCTAGACCAGAGGTCGGGTGAGCAGTTCTTC. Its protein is CASSLDQRSGEQFF.

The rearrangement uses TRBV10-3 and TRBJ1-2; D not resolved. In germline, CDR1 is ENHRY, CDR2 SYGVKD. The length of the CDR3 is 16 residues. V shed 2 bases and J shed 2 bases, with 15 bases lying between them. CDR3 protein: CAISEPLSQKNYGYTF. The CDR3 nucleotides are TGTGCCATCAGTGAGCCTCTCTCCCAAAAAAACTATGGCTACACCTTC.

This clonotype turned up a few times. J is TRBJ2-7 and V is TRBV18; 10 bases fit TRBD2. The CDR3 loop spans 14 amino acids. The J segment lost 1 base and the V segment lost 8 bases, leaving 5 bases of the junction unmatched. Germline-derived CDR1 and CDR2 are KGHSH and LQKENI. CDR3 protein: CASALSGRSYEQYF. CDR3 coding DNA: TGTGCCAGCGCACTTAGCGGGAGGTCCTACGAGCAGTACTTC.

CDR3 sequence reads: CASSLQGQRNTEAFF. The CDR3 region has the DNA TGTGCCAGCAGCTTACAGGGCCAACGGAACACTGAAGCTTTCTTT. The chain couples TRBV7-9 to TRBJ1-1, with D tentatively TRBD1 (5 bases). Trimming shortened V by 2 bases and J by 1 base, and 11 bases separated the two germline ends. Germline V CDR1 and CDR2: SEHNR, FQNEAQ (reference sequence). CDR3 length: 15 amino acids. The full variable domain, completed using reference TRBV7-9 and TRBJ1-1, is DTGVSQNPRHKITKRGQNVTFRCDPISEHNRLYWYRQTLGQGPEFLTYFQNEAQLEKSRLLSDRFSAERPKGSFSTLEIQRTEQGDSAMYLCASSLQGQRNTEAFFGQGTRLTVV.

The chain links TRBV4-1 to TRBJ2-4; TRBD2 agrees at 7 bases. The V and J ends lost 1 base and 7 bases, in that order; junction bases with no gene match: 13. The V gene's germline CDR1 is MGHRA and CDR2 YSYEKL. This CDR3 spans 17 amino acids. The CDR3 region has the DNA TGCGCCAGCAGCCAAGGCCCTGTGGGGGAGCGGGGTAACATTCAGTACTTC. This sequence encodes CASSQGPVGERGNIQYF.